This is a list of T cell receptor beta chains from one sample in a study of T cell repertoires in ileal Crohn's disease. Using immunoSEQ multiplex PCR, the repertoire was profiled, and TCRdb retains in-frame clones only, with some absent. The sample has more than 12,000 clones; about three quarters are singletons. The sample was ileal tissue. These receptors originate from an adult with Crohn's disease. Both conserved end residues are part of each CDR3. A D gene is named only where the DNA matches it firmly.

v_call	d_call	j_call	cdr3_aa
TRBV6-4	-	TRBJ1-1	CASSDSGRGYTEAFF
TRBV2	-	TRBJ1-5	CASAQERTRNQPQHF
TRBV7-6	TRBD1	TRBJ1-1	CASSPQGAGQYTEAFF
TRBV27	TRBD2	TRBJ2-3	CASSSRTSGGAFLSDTQYF
TRBV6-5	TRBD2	TRBJ2-2	CASRNRRGGRGELFF
TRBV4-2	-	TRBJ2-3	CASSQDMQGEVDTQYF
TRBV5-1	TRBD1	TRBJ2-1	CASSRSRGRVANEQFF
TRBV30	-	TRBJ1-1	CAWSGQHTEAFF
TRBV19	TRBD2	TRBJ2-3	CASVTSGGDHTQYF
TRBV7-2	-	TRBJ2-2	CASSLGLLNTGELFF
TRBV5-6	TRBD1	TRBJ2-7	CASSLRQGREQYF
TRBV30	-	TRBJ1-4	CAWSLARNEKLFF